The source of this T cell receptor (beta chain) is a study of blood T cell repertoires in COVID-19. The overall study: Samples of COVID-19 (acute and convalescent) were obtained from the United States, Italy and Spain. In each case, the material was cDNA or gDNA derived from T cells, B-cell-depleted T cells, or PBMCs.

Under the authors' procedure: The assay estimated nucleated cells by amplifying reference gene primers. Repertoires were generated with immunoSEQ multiplex PCR, while TCRdb's copy carries only in-frame clones and drops some. V, J and clone size derive from that table, while D and trimming were established from the DNA sequence. This sample has some 60,000 clones; 65% to 90% occur once, and the top ten carry around 20%. There are 13 residues in the CDR3. CDR1 is KGHDR, CDR2 SFDVKD, per germline. V was shortened by 5 bases and J by 5 bases, with 12 bases between the two germline ends. The sequencing input was peripheral blood. This chain connects TRBV24-1 to TRBJ2-7, with D unclear. The clonotype was recovered from a human donor in a cohort sampled during active COVID-19. For the CDR3, the DNA is TGTGCCACCAGTGGGCATCCGGGTGACGAGCAGTACTTC. Translated, it gives CATSGHPGDEQYF.